This T cell receptor (beta chain) was sequenced for a study of blood T cell repertoires in COVID-19. The CDR3 contains 15 residues. Germline V gene sequence: CDR1 SGHRS, CDR2 YFSETQ. V gave up 1 base and J gave up 0 bases; unmatched junction bases: 2. Sequenced by immunoSEQ multiplex PCR; TCRdb stores in-frame clones only, minus some. The sample carries approximately 80,000 clones, roughly 85% recorded once. The V and J genes are TRBV5-1 and TRBJ2-3, with 7 nucleotides matching TRBD2. Specimen: peripheral blood. The clonotype was recovered from a man aged 50-60 years with COVID-19, enrolled during active disease. This CDR3 reads CASSLPSGSTDTQYF. The DNA of the CDR3 is TGCGCCAGCAGCTTGCCTAGCGGTAGCACAGATACGCAGTATTTT. Full variable domain (rest looked up from reference TRBV5-1 and TRBJ2-3): KAGVTQTPRYLIKTRGQQVTLSCSPISGHRSVSWYQQTPGQGLQFLFEYFSETQRNKGNFPGRFSGRQFSNSRSEMNVSTLELGDSALYLCASSLPSGSTDTQYFGPGTRLTVL.